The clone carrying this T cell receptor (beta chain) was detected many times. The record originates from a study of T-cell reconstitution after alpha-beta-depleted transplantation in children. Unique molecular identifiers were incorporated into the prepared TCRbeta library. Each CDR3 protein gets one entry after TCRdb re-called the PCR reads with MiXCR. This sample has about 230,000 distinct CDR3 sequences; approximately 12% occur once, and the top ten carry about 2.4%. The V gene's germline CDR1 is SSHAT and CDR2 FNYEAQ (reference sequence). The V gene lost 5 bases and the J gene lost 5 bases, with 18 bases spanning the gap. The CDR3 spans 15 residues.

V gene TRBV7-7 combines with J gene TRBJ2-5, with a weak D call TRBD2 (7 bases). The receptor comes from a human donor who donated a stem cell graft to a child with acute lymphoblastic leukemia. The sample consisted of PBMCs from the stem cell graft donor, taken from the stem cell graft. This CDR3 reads CASSTLGGAGETQYF. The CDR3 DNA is TGTGCCAGCAGCACCCTGGGGGGGGCCGGTGAGACCCAGTACTTC.